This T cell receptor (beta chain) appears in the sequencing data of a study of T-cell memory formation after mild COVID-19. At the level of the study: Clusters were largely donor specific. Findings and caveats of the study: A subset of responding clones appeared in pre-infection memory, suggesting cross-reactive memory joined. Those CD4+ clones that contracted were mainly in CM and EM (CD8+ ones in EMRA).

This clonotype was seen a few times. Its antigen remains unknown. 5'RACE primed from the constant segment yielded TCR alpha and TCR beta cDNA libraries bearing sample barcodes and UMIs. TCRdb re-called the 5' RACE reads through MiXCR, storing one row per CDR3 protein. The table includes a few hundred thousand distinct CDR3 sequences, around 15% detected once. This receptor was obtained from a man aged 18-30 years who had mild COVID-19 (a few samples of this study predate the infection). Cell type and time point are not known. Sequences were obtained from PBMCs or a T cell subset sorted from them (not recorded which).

In nucleotides, the CDR3 is TGTGCCAGCAGTTACATCGCCTCAGATACGCAGTATTTT. Amino acid sequence: CASSYIASDTQYF. The chain recombines TRBV6-5 with TRBJ2-3; D unclear. Trimming pared 2 bases from V and 4 bases from J, leaving 7 bases between. This CDR3 contains 13 residues. Germline CDR1 MNHEY, CDR2 SVGAGI.